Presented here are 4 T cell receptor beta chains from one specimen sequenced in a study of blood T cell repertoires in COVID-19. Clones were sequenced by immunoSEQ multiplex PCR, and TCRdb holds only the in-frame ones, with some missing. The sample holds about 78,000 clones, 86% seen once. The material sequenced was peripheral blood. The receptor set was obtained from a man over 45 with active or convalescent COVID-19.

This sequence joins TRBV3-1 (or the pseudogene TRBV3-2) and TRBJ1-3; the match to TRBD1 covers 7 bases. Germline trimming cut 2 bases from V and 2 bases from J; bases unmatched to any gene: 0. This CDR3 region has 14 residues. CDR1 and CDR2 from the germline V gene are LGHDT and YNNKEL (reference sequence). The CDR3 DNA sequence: TGTGCCAGCAGCCAAACAGGGGCTGGAAACACCATATATTTT. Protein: CASSQTGAGNTIYF.

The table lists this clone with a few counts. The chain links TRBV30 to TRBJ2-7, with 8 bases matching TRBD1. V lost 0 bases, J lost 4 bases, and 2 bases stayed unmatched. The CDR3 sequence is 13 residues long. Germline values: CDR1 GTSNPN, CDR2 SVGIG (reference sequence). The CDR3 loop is CAWSVQGVYEQYF. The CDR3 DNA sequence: TGTGCCTGGAGTGTACAGGGGGTATACGAGCAGTACTTC.

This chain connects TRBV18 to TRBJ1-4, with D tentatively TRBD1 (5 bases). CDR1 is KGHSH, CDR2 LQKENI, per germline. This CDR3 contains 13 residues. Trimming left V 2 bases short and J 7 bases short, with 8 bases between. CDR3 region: CASSPGAGEKLFF. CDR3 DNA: TGTGCCAGCTCACCAGGGGCAGGTGAAAAACTGTTTTTT.

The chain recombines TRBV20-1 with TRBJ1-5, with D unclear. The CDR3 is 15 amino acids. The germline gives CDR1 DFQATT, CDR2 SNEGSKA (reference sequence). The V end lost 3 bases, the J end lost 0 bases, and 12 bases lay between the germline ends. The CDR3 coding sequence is TGCAGTGCTAGTTTCGGCGGGGATAGCAATCAGCCCCAGCATTTT. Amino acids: CSASFGGDSNQPQHF.